This T cell receptor (beta chain) derives from a study of T cell responses to AZD1222 COVID-19 vaccine. Study outcomes and limitations: Just a handful of AZD1222 recipients were seropositive at baseline.

A remark on this clone: The target antigen is unknown.

Some clones are missing from TCRdb's copy, which holds only in-frame ones; the method was immunoSEQ multiplex PCR. This sample carries over 120,000 clones, roughly 91% of them seen once, and the ten largest clones take under 10%. There are 17 residues in the CDR3. CDR1 and CDR2 from the germline V gene are SGHDT and YYEEEE. V lost 3 bases and J lost 5; bases outside the gene matches: 14. The V call is TRBV5-6, the J call TRBJ1-1; 9 nucleotides align to TRBD1. The origin of this receptor is an adult in good health. Sequencing used peripheral blood, obtained on day 0 of AZD1222 vaccination. CDR3 DNA sequence: TGTGCCAGCAGCTCCATTTGGACAGGGGTCTCGGATACTGAAGCTTTCTTT. It translates to CASSSIWTGVSDTEAFF. Together with reference TRBV5-6 and TRBJ1-1, the CDR3 gives the full variable domain: DAGVTQSPTHLIKTRGQQVTLRCSPKSGHDTVSWYQQALGQGPQFIFQYYEEEERQRGNFPDRFSGHQFPNYSSELNVNALLLGDSALYLCASSSIWTGVSDTEAFFGQGTRLTVV.